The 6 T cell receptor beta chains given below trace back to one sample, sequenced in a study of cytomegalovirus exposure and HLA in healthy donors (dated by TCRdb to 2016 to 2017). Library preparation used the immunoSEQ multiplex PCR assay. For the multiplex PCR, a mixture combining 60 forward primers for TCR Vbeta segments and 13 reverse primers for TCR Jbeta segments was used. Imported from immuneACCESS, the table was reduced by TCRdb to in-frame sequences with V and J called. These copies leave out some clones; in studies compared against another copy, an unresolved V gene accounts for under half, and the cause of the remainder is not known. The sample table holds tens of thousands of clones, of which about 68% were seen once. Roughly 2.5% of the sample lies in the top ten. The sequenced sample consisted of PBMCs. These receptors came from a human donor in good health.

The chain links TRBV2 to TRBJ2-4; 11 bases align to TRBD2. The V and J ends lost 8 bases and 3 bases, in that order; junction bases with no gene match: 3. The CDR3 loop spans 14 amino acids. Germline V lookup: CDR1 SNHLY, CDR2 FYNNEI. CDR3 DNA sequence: TGTGCCAGCCTTAGCGGGGGGGGCAAAAACATTCAGTACTTC. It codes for CASLSGGGKNIQYF.

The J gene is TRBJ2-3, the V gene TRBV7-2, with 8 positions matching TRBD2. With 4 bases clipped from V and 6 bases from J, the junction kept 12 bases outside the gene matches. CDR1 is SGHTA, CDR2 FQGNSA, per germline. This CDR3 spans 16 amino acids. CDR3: CASSSPAGGLFDTQYF. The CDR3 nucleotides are TGTGCCAGCAGCTCCCCGGCGGGGGGCTTATTTGATACGCAGTATTTT. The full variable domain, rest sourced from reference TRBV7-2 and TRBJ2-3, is GAGVSQSPSNKVTEKGKDVELRCDPISGHTALYWYRQSLGQGLEFLIYFQGNSAPDKSGLPSDRFSAERTGGSVSTLTIQRTQQEDSAVYLCASSSPAGGLFDTQYFGPGTRLTVL.

The CDR3: CASTTEGSRNTEAFF. CDR3 DNA: TGTGCCAGCACCACCGAGGGTAGCCGGAACACTGAAGCTTTCTTT. The rearrangement links TRBV6-1 to TRBJ1-1; D not resolved. V was cut by 7 bases and J by 1 base, with 16 bases left in between. CDR3 size: 15 residues. The germline V gene has CDR1 MNHNS and CDR2 SASEGT.

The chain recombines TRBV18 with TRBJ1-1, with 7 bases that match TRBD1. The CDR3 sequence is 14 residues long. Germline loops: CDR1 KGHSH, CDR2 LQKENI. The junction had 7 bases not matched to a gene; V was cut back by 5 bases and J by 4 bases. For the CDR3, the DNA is TGTGCCAGCTCATCTAGGGGGCGGACCACTGAAGCTTTCTTT. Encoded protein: CASSSRGRTTEAFF.

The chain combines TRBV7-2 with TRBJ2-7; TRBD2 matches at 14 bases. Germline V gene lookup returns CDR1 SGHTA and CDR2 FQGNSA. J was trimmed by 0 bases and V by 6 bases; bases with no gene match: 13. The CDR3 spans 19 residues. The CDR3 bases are TGTGCCAGCAGGGGAGAACCGGGACTAGCGGGGGCCTACTCCTACGAGCAGTACTTC. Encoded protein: CASRGEPGLAGAYSYEQYF.

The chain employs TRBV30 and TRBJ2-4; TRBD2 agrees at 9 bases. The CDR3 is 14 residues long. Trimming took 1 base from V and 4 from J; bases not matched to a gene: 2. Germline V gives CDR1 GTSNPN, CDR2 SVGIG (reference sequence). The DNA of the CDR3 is TGTGCCTGGAGTGGGGCGGGGGGGAAAAACATTCAGTACTTC. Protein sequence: CAWSGAGGKNIQYF.